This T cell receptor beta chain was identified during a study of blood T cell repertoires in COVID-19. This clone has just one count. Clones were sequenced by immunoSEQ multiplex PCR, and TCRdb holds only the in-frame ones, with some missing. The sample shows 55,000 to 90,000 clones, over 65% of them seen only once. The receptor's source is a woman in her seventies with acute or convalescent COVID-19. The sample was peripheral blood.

The CDR3 here is CARSLTGQRPNTGELFF. The CDR3 nucleotides are TGTGCCAGAAGCTTGACAGGTCAAAGACCGAACACCGGGGAGCTGTTTTTT. The rearrangement joins TRBV5-3 to TRBJ2-2; weak D call: TRBD1 (5 bases). TRBV5-3 is an ORF for which the function is uncertain. The ends were cut back, 1 base at V and 0 bases at J, with 13 bases in the middle. The CDR3 runs to 17 residues.